This TCR beta chain appears in the sequencing data of a study of CD8 T cells in ankylosing spondylitis. General study findings and limits: In synovial fluid and blood from reactive arthritis, some motif variants were previously reported. Significantly higher representation of disease-linked clones was reported for matched ankylosing spondylitis synovial fluid. A TCR beta motif of fewer than 10 highly homologous variants seemed to mark ankylosing spondylitis blood.

Trimming took 5 bases from V and 9 from J; bases not matched to a gene: 18. The CDR3 sequence is 17 residues long. The germline V gene has CDR1 SGHAT and CDR2 FQNNGV. This clonotype appeared a few times. Its antigen is currently unknown. As the method for making TCR beta libraries, quantitative 5'-RACE with molecular barcodes was used. TCRdb re-called the 5' RACE reads with MiXCR, one entry per CDR3 protein. The sample includes around 770,000 distinct CDR3 sequences, 12% of them seen just once. The sample was blood, either unsorted or a sorted T cell fraction (not recorded which). The origin of this receptor is a male donor with ankylosing spondylitis. V usage is TRBV11-2 and J usage is TRBJ2-1; TRBD2 matches 8 bases. Here the CDR3 DNA reads TGTGCCAGCAGCCGAGCCTCCGGGACTAGGTGGTCGGGTGAGCAGTTCTTC. This sequence encodes CASSRASGTRWSGEQFF.